These 11 T cell receptor beta chains came from one sample sequenced in a study of OX40 agonist ivuxolimab in advanced cancers. The assay was immunoSEQ multiplex PCR, and TCRdb's table has in-frame clones only and misses some. Among more than 55,000 clones listed, 79% were seen once. This specimen consisted of CD4+ or CD8+ T cells sorted from blood, obtained in a trial of the OX40 agonist ivuxolimab. The receptors come from an adult with an advanced solid tumor such as melanoma, head and neck, liver or kidney cancer.

In its sample, this clone was seen many times. The chain employs TRBV7-9 and TRBJ2-4; possible D gene TRBD1, 6 bases. The CDR3 totals 15 residues. The V gene lost 5 bases and the J gene lost 8 bases, with 19 bases spanning the gap. CDR1 is SEHNR and CDR2 is FQNEAQ in the germline V gene (reference sequence). CDR3 DNA sequence: TGTGCCAGCAGCCCGCCACAGGGCCAGGGGCACATTCAGTACTTC. Protein: CASSPPQGQGHIQYF.

The CDR3 nucleotides are TGTGCCAGCAGTTTACAGCGGGGCTTCCAGGCGCAGTATTTT. This encodes CASSLQRGFQAQYF. V gene TRBV27 combines with J gene TRBJ2-3; 7 nucleotides agree with TRBD2. Germline CDR1 is MNHEY and CDR2 is SMNVEV (reference sequence). The CDR3 has 14 amino acids. J was trimmed by 10 bases and V by 2 bases; bases with no gene match: 9.

This clone was detected once. The V gene is TRBV5-4, the J gene TRBJ2-1; D is uncertain. The germline gives CDR1 SGHNT, CDR2 YYREEE (reference sequence). Trimming shortened V by 2 bases and J by 0 bases, and 3 bases separated the two germline ends. This CDR3 is 13 amino acids long. In nucleotides, the CDR3 is TGTGCCAGCAGCTTACGCTCCTACAATGAGCAGTTCTTC. This codes for CASSLRSYNEQFF.

This clone was seen just once. This chain links TRBV27 with TRBJ2-5; 8 positions agree with TRBD1. Matching the DNA end better, TRBJ2-7 makes the J call doubtful. The CDR3 spans 14 residues. CDR1 is MNHEY and CDR2 is SMNVEV in the germline V gene (reference sequence). CDR3 nucleotide sequence: TGTGCCAGCAGGCGGACAGGGAATTCCTACGAGCAGTACTTC. It specifies CASRRTGNSYEQYF.

The V and J genes are TRBV6-1 and TRBJ2-7, with no clear D. The CDR3 covers 15 residues. Germline V gives CDR1 MNHNS, CDR2 SASEGT. The V gene lost 4 bases and the J gene lost 0 bases, with 13 bases spanning the gap. CDR3 in amino acids: CASSVRPGDSYEQYF. The DNA for the CDR3 is TGTGCCAGCAGTGTGCGCCCCGGAGACTCCTACGAGCAGTACTTC.

The chain links TRBV6-5 to TRBJ1-4; D remains ambiguous. Trimming took 2 bases from V and 0 from J, leaving 7 bases between them. The CDR3 length is 15 residues. The germline gives CDR1 MNHEY, CDR2 SVGAGI. CDR3 DNA sequence: TGTGCCAGCAGTTACAGGCCGGCAACTAATGAAAAACTGTTTTTT. Its translation: CASSYRPATNEKLFF.

This chain connects TRBV18 to TRBJ2-3; 8 nucleotides match TRBD1. The V segment lost 4 bases and the J segment 0 bases; nucleotides outside the gene matches: 3. This CDR3 has 15 residues. Per the germline V gene, CDR1 is KGHSH and CDR2 is LQKENI. The CDR3 spells CASSRQGASTDTQYF. CDR3 sequence (DNA): TGTGCCAGCTCACGGCAGGGGGCCAGCACAGATACGCAGTATTTT.

This clone was observed a handful of times. As DNA, the CDR3 is TGTGCCATCAGTGCAGAGGGCGGGGGTTACGCCTACGAGCAGTACTTC. It yields the protein CAISAEGGGYAYEQYF. The V and J genes are TRBV10-3 and TRBJ2-7, with TRBD2 matching 7 bases. J lost 2 bases, V lost 4 bases, and 11 bases had no gene match. This CDR3 has 16 amino acids. Germline CDR1 is ENHRY and CDR2 is SYGVKD.

This chain connects TRBV18 to TRBJ1-5; D might be TRBD1 (5 bases). This CDR3 region has 15 residues. Looked up from germline, CDR1 is KGHSH and CDR2 is LQKENI. V was cut by 1 base and J by 7 bases, with 14 bases left in between. CDR3 in amino acids: CASSPRVGAEQPQHF. The CDR3 DNA follows: TGTGCCAGCTCACCACGGGTAGGGGCAGAACAGCCCCAGCATTTT.

The chain combines TRBV7-2 with TRBJ1-2; 7 bases align to TRBD1. Germline CDR1 is SGHTA and CDR2 is FQGNSA. This CDR3 comprises 14 residues. V was clipped by 1 base and J by 7 bases; unmatched bases: 6. The CDR3 coding sequence is TGTGCCAGCAGCTTAGGAGTGACAGGGCTTGGCTACACCTTC. Protein sequence: CASSLGVTGLGYTF.

As concerns this clone: A much larger clonotype is one base distant, so this may be a read error. Different DNA sequences within this sample yield the same CDR3. This chain joins TRBV9 and TRBJ2-1, with D unresolved. Germline CDR1 is SGDLS and CDR2 is YYNGEE. CDR3 length: 15 amino acids. V lost 2 bases, J lost 2 bases, and 11 bases lay in between. CDR3 coding DNA: TGTGCCAGCAGCGTCGAAAGGTGGGCCTACAATGAGCAGTTCTTC. This gives the protein CASSVERWAYNEQFF.